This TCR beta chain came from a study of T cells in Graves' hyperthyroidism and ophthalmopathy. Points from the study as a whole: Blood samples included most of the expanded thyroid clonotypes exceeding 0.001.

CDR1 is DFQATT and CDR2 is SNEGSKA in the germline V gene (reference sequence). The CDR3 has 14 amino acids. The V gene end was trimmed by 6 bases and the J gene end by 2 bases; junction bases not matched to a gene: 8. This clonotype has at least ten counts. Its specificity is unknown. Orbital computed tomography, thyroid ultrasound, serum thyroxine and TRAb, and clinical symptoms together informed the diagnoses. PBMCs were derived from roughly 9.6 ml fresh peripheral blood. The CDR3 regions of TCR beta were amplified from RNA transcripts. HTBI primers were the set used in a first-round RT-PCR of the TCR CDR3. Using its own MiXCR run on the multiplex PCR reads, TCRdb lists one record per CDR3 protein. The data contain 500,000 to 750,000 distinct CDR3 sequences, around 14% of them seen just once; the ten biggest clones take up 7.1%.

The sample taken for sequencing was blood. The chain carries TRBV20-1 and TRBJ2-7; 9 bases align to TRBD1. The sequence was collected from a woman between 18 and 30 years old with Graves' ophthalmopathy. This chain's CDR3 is CSAKPGQGAYEQYF. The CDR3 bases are TGCAGTGCAAAGCCGGGACAGGGAGCCTACGAGCAGTACTTC.